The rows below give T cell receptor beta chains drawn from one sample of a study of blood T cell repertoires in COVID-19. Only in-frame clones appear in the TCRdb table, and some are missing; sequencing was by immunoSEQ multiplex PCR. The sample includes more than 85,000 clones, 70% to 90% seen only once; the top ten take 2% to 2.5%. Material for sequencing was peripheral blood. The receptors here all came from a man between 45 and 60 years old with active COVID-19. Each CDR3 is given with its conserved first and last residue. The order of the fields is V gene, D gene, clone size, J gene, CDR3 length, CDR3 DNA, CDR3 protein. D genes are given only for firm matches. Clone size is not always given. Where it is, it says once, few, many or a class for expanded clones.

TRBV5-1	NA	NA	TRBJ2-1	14	TGCGCCAGCAGCCGTCCGTCTTCGAGCGGTGAGCAGTTCTTC	CASSRPSSSGEQFF
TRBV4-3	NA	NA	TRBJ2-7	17	TGCGCCAGCAGCCAAGATCGTGGCCCAGCGCCGTCCTACGAGCAGTACTTC	CASSQDRGPAPSYEQYF
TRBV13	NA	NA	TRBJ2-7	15	TGTGCCAGCAGCTCCGACGCGGGCCCAGGCTACGAGCAGTACTTC	CASSSDAGPGYEQYF
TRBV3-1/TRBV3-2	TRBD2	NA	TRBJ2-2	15	TGTGCCAGCAGATGGACTAGCGGGCCCACCGGGGAGCTGTTTTTT	CASRWTSGPTGELFF
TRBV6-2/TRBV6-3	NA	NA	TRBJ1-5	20	TGTGCCAGCAGTTACACAATCCGCTTACAGGGACATGGGAGCAATCAGCCCCAGCATTTT	CASSYTIRLQGHGSNQPQHF
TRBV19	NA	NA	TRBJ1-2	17	TGTGCCAGTAGTCACATGACCCGACAGGTCGGAGGCTATGGCTACACCTTC	CASSHMTRQVGGYGYTF
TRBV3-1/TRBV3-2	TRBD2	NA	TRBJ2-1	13	TGTGCCAGCAGAGGCGGGGGGGCCTCTGAGCAGTTCTTC	CASRGGGASEQFF
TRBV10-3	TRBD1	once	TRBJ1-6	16	TGTGCCATCAGTGAAGGGGACAGGGGCCGACATTCACCCCTCCACTTT	CAISEGDRGRHSPLHF
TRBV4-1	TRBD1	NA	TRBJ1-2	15	TGCGCCAGCAGCCAAGATAACCAGGGGGCGCGTGGCTACACCTTC	CASSQDNQGARGYTF
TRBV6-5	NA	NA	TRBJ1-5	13	TGTGCCAGCAGGGAGCAGGGTGGCCAGCCCCAGCATTTT	CASREQGGQPQHF
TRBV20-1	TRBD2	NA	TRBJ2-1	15	TGCAGTGCTAGTCCGGCTAGCGGGGGGAGGGACGAGCAGTTCTTC	CSASPASGGRDEQFF
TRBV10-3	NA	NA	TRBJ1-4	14	TGTGCCATCAGGAGTAGCGGGGGAGGTGAAAAACTGTTTTTT	CAIRSSGGGEKLFF
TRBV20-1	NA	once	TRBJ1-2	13	TGCAGTGCTAGTTCGGGCAGGGACTATGGCTACACCTTC	CSASSGRDYGYTF
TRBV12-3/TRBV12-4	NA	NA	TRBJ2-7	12	TGTGCCAGCAGTCACGCCGGAGGCGAGCAGTACTTC	CASSHAGGEQYF
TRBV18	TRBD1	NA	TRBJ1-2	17	TGTGCCAGCTCACCACTTTTACAAGGGGGCGATAACTATGGCTACACCTTC	CASSPLLQGGDNYGYTF
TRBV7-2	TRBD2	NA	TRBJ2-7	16	TGTGCCAGCAGCCATTTAAGGGTAGCGGGGGAATACGAGCAGTACTTC	CASSHLRVAGEYEQYF
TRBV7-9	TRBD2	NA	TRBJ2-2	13	TGTGCCAGCAGCCGGGGGGGCACCGGGGAGCTGTTTTTT	CASSRGGTGELFF
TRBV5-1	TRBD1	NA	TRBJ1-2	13	TGCGCCAGCAGCTCCGGGACAGCCCCCGGCTACACCTTC	CASSSGTAPGYTF
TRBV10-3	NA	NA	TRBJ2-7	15	TGTGCCATCAGTGAGTCGGGTGGGGCCTCCTACGAGCAGTACTTC	CAISESGGASYEQYF
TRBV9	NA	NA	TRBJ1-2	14	TGTGCCAGCAGCGTAGATAATTACAGACGGGGCTACACCTTC	CASSVDNYRRGYTF
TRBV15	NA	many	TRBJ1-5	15	TGTGCCACCAGCAGAGGACGGGATAGCAATCAGCCCCAGCATTTT	CATSRGRDSNQPQHF
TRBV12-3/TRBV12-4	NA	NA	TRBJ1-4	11	TGTGCCAGCAGTTTAGGCAGAAAACTGTTTTTT	CASSLGRKLFF